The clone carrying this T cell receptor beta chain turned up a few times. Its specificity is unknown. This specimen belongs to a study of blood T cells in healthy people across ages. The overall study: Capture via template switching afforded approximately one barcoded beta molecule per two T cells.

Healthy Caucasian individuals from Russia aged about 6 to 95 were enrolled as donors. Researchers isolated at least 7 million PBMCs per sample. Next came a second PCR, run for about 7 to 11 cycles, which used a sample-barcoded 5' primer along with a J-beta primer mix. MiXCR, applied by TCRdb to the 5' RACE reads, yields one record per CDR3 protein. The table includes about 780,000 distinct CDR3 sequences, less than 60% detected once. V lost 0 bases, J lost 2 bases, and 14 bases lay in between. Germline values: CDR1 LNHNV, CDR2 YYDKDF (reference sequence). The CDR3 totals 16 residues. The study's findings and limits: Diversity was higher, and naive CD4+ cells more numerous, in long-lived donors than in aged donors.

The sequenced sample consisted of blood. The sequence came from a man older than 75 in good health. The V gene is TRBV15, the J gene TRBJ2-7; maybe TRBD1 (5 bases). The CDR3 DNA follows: TGTGCCACCAGCAGAGATGAAGGAGTGGGGCCCTACGAGCAGTACTTC. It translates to CATSRDEGVGPYEQYF.